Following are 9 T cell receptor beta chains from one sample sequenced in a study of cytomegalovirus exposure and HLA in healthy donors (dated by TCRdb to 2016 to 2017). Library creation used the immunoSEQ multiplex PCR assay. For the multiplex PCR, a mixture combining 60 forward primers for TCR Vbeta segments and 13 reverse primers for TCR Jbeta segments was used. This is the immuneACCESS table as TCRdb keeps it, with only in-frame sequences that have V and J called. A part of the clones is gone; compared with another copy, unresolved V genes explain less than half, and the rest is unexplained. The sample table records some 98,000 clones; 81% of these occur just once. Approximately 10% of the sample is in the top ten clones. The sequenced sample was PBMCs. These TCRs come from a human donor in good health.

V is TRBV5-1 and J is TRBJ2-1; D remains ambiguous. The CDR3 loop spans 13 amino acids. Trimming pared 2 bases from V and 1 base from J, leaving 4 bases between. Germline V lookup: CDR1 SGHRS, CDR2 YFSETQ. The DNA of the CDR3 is TGCGCCAGCAGCTTCATTTCCTACAATGAGCAGTTCTTC. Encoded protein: CASSFISYNEQFF. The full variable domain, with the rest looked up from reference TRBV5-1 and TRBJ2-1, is KAGVTQTPRYLIKTRGQQVTLSCSPISGHRSVSWYQQTPGQGLQFLFEYFSETQRNKGNFPGRFSGRQFSNSRSEMNVSTLELGDSALYLCASSFISYNEQFFGPGTRLTVL.

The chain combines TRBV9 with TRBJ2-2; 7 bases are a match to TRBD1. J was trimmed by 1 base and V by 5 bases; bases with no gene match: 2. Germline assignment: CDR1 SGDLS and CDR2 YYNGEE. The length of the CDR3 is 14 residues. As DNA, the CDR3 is TGTGCCAGCAGTCGGACAGGGAACACCGGGGAGCTGTTTTTT. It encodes CASSRTGNTGELFF.

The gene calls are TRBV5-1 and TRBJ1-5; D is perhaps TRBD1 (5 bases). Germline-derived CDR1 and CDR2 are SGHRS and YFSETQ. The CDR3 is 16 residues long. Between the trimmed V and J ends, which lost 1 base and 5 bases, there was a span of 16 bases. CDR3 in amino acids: CASSLWGGEGDQPQHF. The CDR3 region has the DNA TGCGCCAGCAGCTTGTGGGGAGGGGAGGGAGATCAGCCCCAGCATTTT.

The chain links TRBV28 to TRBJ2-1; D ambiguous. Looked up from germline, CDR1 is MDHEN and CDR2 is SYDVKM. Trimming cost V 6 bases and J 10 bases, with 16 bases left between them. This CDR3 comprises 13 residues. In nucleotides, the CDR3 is TGTGCCAGCAGCCCAGGCCCAGGCAGGGAGCAGTTCTTC. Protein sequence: CASSPGPGREQFF. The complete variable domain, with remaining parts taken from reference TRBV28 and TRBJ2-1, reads DVKVTQSSRYLVKRTGEKVFLECVQDMDHENMFWYRQDPGLGLRLIYFSYDVKMKEKGDIPEGYSVSREKKERFSLILESASTNQTSMYLCASSPGPGREQFFGPGTRLTVL.

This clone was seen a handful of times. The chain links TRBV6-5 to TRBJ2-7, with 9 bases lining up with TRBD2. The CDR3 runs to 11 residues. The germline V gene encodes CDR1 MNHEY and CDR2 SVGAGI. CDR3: CAAGGWHEQYF. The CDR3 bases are TGTGCGGCGGGGGGGTGGCACGAGCAGTACTTC.

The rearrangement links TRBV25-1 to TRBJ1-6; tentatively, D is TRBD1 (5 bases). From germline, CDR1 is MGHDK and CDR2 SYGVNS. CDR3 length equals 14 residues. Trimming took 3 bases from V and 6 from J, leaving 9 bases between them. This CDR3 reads CASSDYRLNSPLHF. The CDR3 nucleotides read TGTGCCAGCAGTGACTACAGGCTTAATTCACCCCTCCACTTT.

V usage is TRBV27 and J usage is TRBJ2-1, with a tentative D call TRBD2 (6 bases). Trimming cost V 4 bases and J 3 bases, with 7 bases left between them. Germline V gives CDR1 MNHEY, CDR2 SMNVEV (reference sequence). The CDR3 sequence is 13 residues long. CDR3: CASSYGGYNEQFF. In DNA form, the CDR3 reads TGTGCCAGCAGTTACGGGGGCTACAATGAGCAGTTCTTC.

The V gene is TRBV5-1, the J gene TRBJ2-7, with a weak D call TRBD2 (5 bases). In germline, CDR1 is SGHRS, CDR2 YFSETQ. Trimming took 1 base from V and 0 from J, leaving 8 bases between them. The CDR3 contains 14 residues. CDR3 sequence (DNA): TGCGCCAGCAGCTTGACGGGGAACTCCTACGAGCAGTACTTC. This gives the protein CASSLTGNSYEQYF.

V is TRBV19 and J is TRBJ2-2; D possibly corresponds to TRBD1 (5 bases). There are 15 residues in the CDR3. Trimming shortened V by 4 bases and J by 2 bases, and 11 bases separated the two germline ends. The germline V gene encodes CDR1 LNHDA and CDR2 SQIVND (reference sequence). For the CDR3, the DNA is TGTGCCAGTAGTAAAGACAGTCGAAACACCGGGGAGCTGTTTTTT. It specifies CASSKDSRNTGELFF.